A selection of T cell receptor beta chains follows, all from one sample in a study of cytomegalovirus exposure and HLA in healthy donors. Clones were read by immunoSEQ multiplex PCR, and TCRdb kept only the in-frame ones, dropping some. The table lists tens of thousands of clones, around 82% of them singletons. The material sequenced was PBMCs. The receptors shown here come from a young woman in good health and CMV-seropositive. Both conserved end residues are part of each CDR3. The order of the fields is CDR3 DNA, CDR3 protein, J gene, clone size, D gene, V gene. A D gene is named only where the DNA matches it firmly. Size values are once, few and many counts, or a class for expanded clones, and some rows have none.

DNA: TGTGCCAGCAGCTTGGGACAGGGGAGGGAAAAACTGTTTTTT; CDR3: CASSLGQGREKLFF; J: TRBJ1-4; size: -; D: TRBD1; V: TRBV5-4
DNA: TGTGCCAGCAGTTTAGGGGCGGTCACTGAAGCTTTCTTT; CDR3: CASSLGAVTEAFF; J: TRBJ1-1; size: -; D: -; V: TRBV27
DNA: TGTGCCAGCTCACTTCTTGCTCGAGCGGGGTCCACAGATACGCAGTATTTT; CDR3: CASSLLARAGSTDTQYF; J: TRBJ2-3; size: -; D: TRBD2; V: TRBV18
DNA: TGTGCCAGCTCTGCCGGACAGGGGGCCGACTACGAGCAGTACTTC; CDR3: CASSAGQGADYEQYF; J: TRBJ2-7; size: few; D: TRBD1; V: TRBV18
DNA: TGTGCCAGCAGCTTAGGGCAGGGGGGCAACGAGCAGTACTTC; CDR3: CASSLGQGGNEQYF; J: TRBJ2-7; size: -; D: -; V: TRBV7-3
DNA: TGTGCCAGCAGTTATCAGCAACAGGGAGAAAAACTGTTTTTT; CDR3: CASSYQQQGEKLFF; J: TRBJ1-4; size: few; D: -; V: TRBV6-5
DNA: TGTGCCAGCATCGGGGTCCCAAGTTGGAATAAAAAACTGTTTTTT; CDR3: CASIGVPSWNKKLFF; J: TRBJ1-4; size: -; D: -; V: TRBV6-1
DNA: TGCGCCAGCGGATTGAACTTAGCGGGACGCGTCTACGAGCAGTACTTC; CDR3: CASGLNLAGRVYEQYF; J: TRBJ2-7; size: -; D: TRBD2; V: TRBV4-3
DNA: TGTGCCAGCAGCACGGGACTAGCGGGGGCGAACTTCCCGGAGACCCAGTACTTC; CDR3: CASSTGLAGANFPETQYF; J: TRBJ2-5; size: -; D: TRBD2; V: TRBV14
DNA: TGTGCCAGCAGCCCGGGGGTAGATGGCAATGAAGCTTTCTTT; CDR3: CASSPGVDGNEAFF; J: TRBJ1-1; size: -; D: -; V: TRBV6-4
DNA: TGTGCCAGCAGCTTGGACAGCCATCAGCCCCAGCATTTT; CDR3: CASSLDSHQPQHF; J: TRBJ1-5; size: few; D: -; V: TRBV5-4
DNA: TGTGCCAGCAGTGCCCGACAAGGTCGATCCTACGAGCAGTACTTC; CDR3: CASSARQGRSYEQYF; J: TRBJ2-7; size: -; D: -; V: TRBV2
DNA: TGTGCCAGCAGCTTAGCGGGGTGGCCGGGGGCGAACACCGGGGAGCTGTTTTTT; CDR3: CASSLAGWPGANTGELFF; J: TRBJ2-2; size: -; D: -; V: TRBV7-8
DNA: TGTGCCAGCAGCCAAGCAGCACTAGCGACTTCCTACGAGCAGTACTTC; CDR3: CASSQAALATSYEQYF; J: TRBJ2-7; size: -; D: TRBD2; V: TRBV4-2
DNA: TGTGCCAGCAGCCCCTGGGGCGATGTCGGGGGTCGGGGGGAGACCCAGTACTTC; CDR3: CASSPWGDVGGRGETQYF; J: TRBJ2-5; size: -; D: -; V: TRBV5-8
DNA: TGTGCCACCACAGGACAGGCCGTAGGCAATCAGCCCCAGCATTTT; CDR3: CATTGQAVGNQPQHF; J: TRBJ1-5; size: -; D: TRBD1; V: TRBV19
DNA: TGCAGCGTTGGTATACAGCGGGTCACCTACGAGCAGTACTTC; CDR3: CSVGIQRVTYEQYF; J: TRBJ2-7; size: -; D: -; V: TRBV29-1
DNA: TGTGCCAGACAATCCCACAATGAGCAGTTCTTC; CDR3: CARQSHNEQFF; J: TRBJ2-1; size: -; D: -; V: TRBV30
DNA: TGTGCCAGCAGCTTAGCGCCTAGGACTAGCGGGAGGGCCAGCACAGATACGCAGTATTTT; CDR3: CASSLAPRTSGRASTDTQYF; J: TRBJ2-3; size: -; D: TRBD2; V: TRBV7-8
DNA: TGTGCCAGCAGGTACCGAGCGGCGGGGGGAGAGCAGTTCTTC; CDR3: CASRYRAAGGEQFF; J: TRBJ2-1; size: -; D: TRBD2; V: TRBV27
DNA: TGTGCCAGCCTAAGGGAGTTAGGCACAGATACGCAGTATTTT; CDR3: CASLRELGTDTQYF; J: TRBJ2-3; size: few; D: -; V: TRBV7-8
DNA: TGTGCCTGGAGTCCCCCCGGGGGAGGATACGAGCAGTACTTC; CDR3: CAWSPPGGGYEQYF; J: TRBJ2-7; size: -; D: -; V: TRBV30
DNA: TGTGCCAGCAGTACCCCTGAGCGGAGGAATGAGCAGTTCTTC; CDR3: CASSTPERRNEQFF; J: TRBJ2-1; size: -; D: -; V: TRBV27
DNA: TGTGCCAGCAGCACTGATGGACAGGGTTCACGACAGCCCCAGCATTTT; CDR3: CASSTDGQGSRQPQHF; J: TRBJ1-5; size: -; D: -; V: TRBV21-1
DNA: TGCGCCAGCAGCCAAGATCGCTGGGACTACCCAGTAAACACAGATACGCAGTATTTT; CDR3: CASSQDRWDYPVNTDTQYF; J: TRBJ2-3; size: -; D: TRBD2; V: TRBV4-3
DNA: TGCGCCAGCAGCCAAGATTTGGCGGGGGGGCTTCTGGCAGATACGCAGTATTTT; CDR3: CASSQDLAGGLLADTQYF; J: TRBJ2-3; size: few; D: TRBD2; V: TRBV4-3
DNA: TGTGCCACCAGCACCCGGACAGTCCTTAGGGAGCAGTACTTC; CDR3: CATSTRTVLREQYF; J: TRBJ2-7; size: -; D: -; V: TRBV15
DNA: TGCGCCAGCGGCGGGACAGGGGTGGAGCAGTACTTC; CDR3: CASGGTGVEQYF; J: TRBJ2-5; size: -; D: TRBD1; V: TRBV10-2
DNA: TGTGCCAGCAGCCAGGGACAGGGGCACACAGATACGCAGTATTTT; CDR3: CASSQGQGHTDTQYF; J: TRBJ2-3; size: -; D: TRBD1; V: TRBV11-3
DNA: TGTGCCAGCAGCTTATGGGGAGGGCAAGAGACCCAGTACTTC; CDR3: CASSLWGGQETQYF; J: TRBJ2-5; size: -; D: TRBD2; V: TRBV7-2
DNA: TGCGCCAGCAGCTTGGGGGACAGGGGCGGCTACGAGCAGTACTTC; CDR3: CASSLGDRGGYEQYF; J: TRBJ2-7; size: once; D: TRBD1; V: TRBV5-1
DNA: TGTGCCAGCAGCCCAACAGGGGTGAGGGAGACCCAGTACTTC; CDR3: CASSPTGVRETQYF; J: TRBJ2-5; size: -; D: TRBD1; V: TRBV7-9
DNA: TGCGCCAGCAGCCAAGATCGGAACACTGAAGCTTTCTTT; CDR3: CASSQDRNTEAFF; J: TRBJ1-1; size: -; D: -; V: TRBV4-3
DNA: TGTGCCAGCAGCGGCGGGATTCCGCCCACCGGATCCTCTGGAAACACCATATATTTT; CDR3: CASSGGIPPTGSSGNTIYF; J: TRBJ1-3; size: -; D: -; V: TRBV5-4
DNA: TGTGCCAGTAGTTGGGGGCATCATCAGCCCCAGCATTTT; CDR3: CASSWGHHQPQHF; J: TRBJ1-5; size: -; D: -; V: TRBV19
DNA: TGTGCCAGCAGTGAATCGGGAGGTTACAATGAGCAGTTCTTC; CDR3: CASSESGGYNEQFF; J: TRBJ2-1; size: -; D: TRBD2; V: TRBV6-4
DNA: TGTGCCAGCAGCTTAGAGGGGGGTACTAGCGGGAGGATGCGGGAGACCCAGTACTTC; CDR3: CASSLEGGTSGRMRETQYF; J: TRBJ2-5; size: few; D: TRBD2; V: TRBV7-2
DNA: TGTGCCAGCAAACAGGGCTCGATGGAGACCCAGTACTTC; CDR3: CASKQGSMETQYF; J: TRBJ2-5; size: -; D: -; V: TRBV30
DNA: TGCAGTGTGGGGTCGACGGGGGGGGCTTTCTTT; CDR3: CSVGSTGGAFF; J: TRBJ1-1; size: -; D: -; V: TRBV20-1
DNA: TGTGCCAGCAGTTTACCCGGGCTAGCGGGAGGGCCCGGCGAGCAGTACTTC; CDR3: CASSLPGLAGGPGEQYF; J: TRBJ2-7; size: -; D: TRBD2; V: TRBV27
DNA: TGTGCCATCAGTGAGTCTCTAGCAGGGGATACCGGGGAGCTGTTTTTT; CDR3: CAISESLAGDTGELFF; J: TRBJ2-2; size: -; D: -; V: TRBV10-3
DNA: TGTGCCAGCAGCCACCGGGACTTCTCCTCCTACGAGCAGTACTTC; CDR3: CASSHRDFSSYEQYF; J: TRBJ2-7; size: -; D: -; V: TRBV4-2
DNA: TGTGCCTGGAGACACTCCGGGACAGGGATCTACGAGCAGTACTTC; CDR3: CAWRHSGTGIYEQYF; J: TRBJ2-7; size: few; D: TRBD1; V: TRBV30
DNA: TGTGCCAGCAGCTTAGCATCGGGGGGGGAAGGCACAGATACGCAGTATTTT; CDR3: CASSLASGGEGTDTQYF; J: TRBJ2-3; size: -; D: TRBD2; V: TRBV7-9
DNA: TGTGCCAGCAGCGTCGGGACAGTTTATGGCTACACCTTC; CDR3: CASSVGTVYGYTF; J: TRBJ1-2; size: -; D: TRBD1; V: TRBV5-5
DNA: TGCGCCAGCAGCTTGGAGAGAGCGGGGGCCTCCTACGAGCAGTACTTC; CDR3: CASSLERAGASYEQYF; J: TRBJ2-7; size: -; D: TRBD2; V: TRBV5-1